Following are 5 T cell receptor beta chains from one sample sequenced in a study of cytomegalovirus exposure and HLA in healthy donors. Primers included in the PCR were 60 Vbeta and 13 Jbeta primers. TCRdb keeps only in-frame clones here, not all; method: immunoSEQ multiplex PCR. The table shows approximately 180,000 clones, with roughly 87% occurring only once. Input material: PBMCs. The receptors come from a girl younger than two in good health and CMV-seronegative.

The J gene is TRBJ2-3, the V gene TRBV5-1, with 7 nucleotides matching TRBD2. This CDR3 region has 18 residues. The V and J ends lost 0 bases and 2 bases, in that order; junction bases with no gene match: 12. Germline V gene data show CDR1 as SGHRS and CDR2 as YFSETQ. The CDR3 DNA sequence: TGCGCCAGCAGCTTGGAGTATACGGGAGGCACACACACAGATACGCAGTATTTT. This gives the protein CASSLEYTGGTHTDTQYF.

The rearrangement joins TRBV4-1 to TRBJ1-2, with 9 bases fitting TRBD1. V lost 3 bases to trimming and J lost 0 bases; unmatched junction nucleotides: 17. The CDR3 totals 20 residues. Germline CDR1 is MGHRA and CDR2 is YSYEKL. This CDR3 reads CASSHILGGRDRDPNYGYTF. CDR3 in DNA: TGCGCCAGCAGCCATATACTTGGGGGGCGGGACAGGGACCCTAACTATGGCTACACCTTC.

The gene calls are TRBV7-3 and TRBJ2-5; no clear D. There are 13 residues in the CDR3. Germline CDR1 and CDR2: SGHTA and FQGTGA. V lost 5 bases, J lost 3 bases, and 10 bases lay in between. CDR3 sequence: CASSPGTEETQYF. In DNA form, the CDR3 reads TGTGCCAGCAGCCCCGGCACAGAAGAGACCCAGTACTTC.

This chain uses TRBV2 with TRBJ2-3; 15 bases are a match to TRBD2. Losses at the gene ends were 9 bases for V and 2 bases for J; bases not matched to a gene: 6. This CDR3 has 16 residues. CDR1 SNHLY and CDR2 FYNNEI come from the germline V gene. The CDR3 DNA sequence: TGTGCCAGAAGCCGGACTAGCGGGGGGGCCACAGATACGCAGTATTTT. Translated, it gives CARSRTSGGATDTQYF. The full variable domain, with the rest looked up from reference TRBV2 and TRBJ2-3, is EPEVTQTPSHQVTQMGQEVILRCVPISNHLYFYWYRQILGQKVEFLVSFYNNEISEKSEIFDDQFSVERPDGSNFTLKIRSTKLEDSAMYFCARSRTSGGATDTQYFGPGTRLTVL.

The CDR3 loop reads CASSFQGGRETQYF. The DNA for the CDR3 is TGTGCCAGCAGCTTTCAGGGGGGTAGAGAGACCCAGTACTTC. The V and J genes are TRBV7-8 and TRBJ2-5; D possibly corresponds to TRBD1 (7 bases). The CDR3 is 14 residues long. Trimming took 3 bases from V and 4 from J, leaving 12 bases between them. Germline assignment: CDR1 SGHVS and CDR2 FQNEAQ.